The subject of this entry is one T cell receptor (beta chain). What it binds is unknown. These data come from a study of Tregs in tolerant kidney transplant recipients. General observations from the study: Activated donor B cell expansion appeared to reveal the most relevant donor-specific TCRbeta repertoire. Findings come from small patient numbers and require larger validation.

Repertoires were generated with immunoSEQ multiplex PCR, while TCRdb's copy carries only in-frame clones and drops some. The sample comprises 75,000 to 80,000 clones, approximately 89% of which are singletons, and approximately 0.37% rests with the top ten. Germline CDR1 MNHNS, CDR2 SASEGT. CDR3 length equals 13 residues. Thawed PBMCs were rested overnight at 37°C with about 220 IU/ml IL-2 before regulatory T cell sorting. The sample was Tregs from blood, taken before the transplant. The chain uses TRBV6-1 and TRBJ2-5; a possible D gene is TRBD1 (5 bases). Gene TRBJ2-7 matches the end of the DNA better, so the J call may be wrong. This clonotype was sampled from a human donor who received a combined kidney and bone marrow transplant. The CDR3, as DNA: TGTGCCACTGGGTGGGGCACTTCCTACGAGCAGTACTTC. Translated: CATGWGTSYEQYF.